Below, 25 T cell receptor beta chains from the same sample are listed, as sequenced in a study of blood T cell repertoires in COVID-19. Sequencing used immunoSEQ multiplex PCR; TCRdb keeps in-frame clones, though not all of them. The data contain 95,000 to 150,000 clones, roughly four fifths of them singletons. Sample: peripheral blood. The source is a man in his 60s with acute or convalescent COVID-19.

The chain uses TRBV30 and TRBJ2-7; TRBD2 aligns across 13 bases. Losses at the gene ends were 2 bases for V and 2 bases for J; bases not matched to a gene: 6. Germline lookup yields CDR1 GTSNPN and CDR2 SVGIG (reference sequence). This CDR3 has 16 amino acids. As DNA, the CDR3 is TGTGCCTGGAGTCTCGGAGGGACTAGCGGGACCTACGAGCAGTACTTC. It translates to CAWSLGGTSGTYEQYF.

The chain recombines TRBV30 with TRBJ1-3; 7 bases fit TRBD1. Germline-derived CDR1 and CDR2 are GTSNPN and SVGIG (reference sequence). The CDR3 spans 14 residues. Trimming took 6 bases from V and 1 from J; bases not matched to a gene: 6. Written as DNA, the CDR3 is TGTGCCTGCGACGAGACAGGGTCTGGAAACACCATATATTTT. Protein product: CACDETGSGNTIYF.

The CDR3 spells CASSPVLTEGEQYF. CDR3 in DNA: TGTGCCAGCAGCCCCGTTTTGACCGAGGGCGAGCAGTACTTC. The V call is TRBV9, the J call TRBJ2-7, with D possibly TRBD2 on 5 matching bases. Germline V CDR1 and CDR2: SGDLS, YYNGEE. The CDR3 totals 14 residues. V dropped 4 bases and J dropped 6 bases, with 17 bases sitting between them.

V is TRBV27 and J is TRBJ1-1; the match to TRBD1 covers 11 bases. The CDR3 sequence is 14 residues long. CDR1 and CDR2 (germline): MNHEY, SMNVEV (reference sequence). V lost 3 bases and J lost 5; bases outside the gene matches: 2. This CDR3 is CASSLGTGGTEAFF. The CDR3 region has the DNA TGTGCCAGCAGTTTGGGGACAGGGGGGACTGAAGCTTTCTTT.

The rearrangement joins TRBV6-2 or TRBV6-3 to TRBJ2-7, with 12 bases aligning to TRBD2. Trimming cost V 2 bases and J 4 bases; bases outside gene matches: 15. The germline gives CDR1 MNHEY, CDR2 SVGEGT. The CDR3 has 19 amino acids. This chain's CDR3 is CASSYTRTSGTVGVYEQYF. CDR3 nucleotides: TGTGCCAGCAGTTACACCAGGACTAGCGGGACAGTTGGGGTATACGAGCAGTACTTC.

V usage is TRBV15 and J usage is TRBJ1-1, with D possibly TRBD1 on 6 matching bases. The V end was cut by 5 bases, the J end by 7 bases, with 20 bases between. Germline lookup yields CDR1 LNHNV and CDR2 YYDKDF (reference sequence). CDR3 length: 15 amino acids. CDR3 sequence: CATSAPIQGFVEAFF. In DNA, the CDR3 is TGTGCCACCAGCGCGCCAATACAGGGATTCGTTGAAGCTTTCTTT.

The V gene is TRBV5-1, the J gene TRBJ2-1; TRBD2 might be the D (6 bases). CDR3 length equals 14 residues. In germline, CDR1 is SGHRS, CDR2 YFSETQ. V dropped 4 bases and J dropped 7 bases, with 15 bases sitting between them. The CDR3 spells CASSPRPRGNEQFF. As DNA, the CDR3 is TGCGCCAGCAGCCCAAGGCCCCGGGGGAATGAGCAGTTCTTC.

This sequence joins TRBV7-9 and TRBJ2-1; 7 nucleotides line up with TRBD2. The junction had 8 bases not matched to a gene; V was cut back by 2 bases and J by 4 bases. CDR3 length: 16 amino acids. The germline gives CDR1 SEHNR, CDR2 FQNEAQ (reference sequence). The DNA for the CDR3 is TGTGCCAGCAGCTTAAGGGCGGGAGCGGAATACAATGAGCAGTTCTTC. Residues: CASSLRAGAEYNEQFF.

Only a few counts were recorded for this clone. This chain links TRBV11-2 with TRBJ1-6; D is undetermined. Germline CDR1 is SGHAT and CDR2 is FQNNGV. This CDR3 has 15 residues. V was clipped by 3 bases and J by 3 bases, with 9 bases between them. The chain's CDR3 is CASSFSLSYNSPLHF. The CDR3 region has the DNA TGTGCCAGCAGCTTCTCATTGAGCTATAATTCACCCCTCCACTTT.

As DNA, the CDR3 is TGCGCCAGCACCTTACTAGCGGGAGTAGGAACAGATACGCAGTATTTT. It specifies CASTLLAGVGTDTQYF. This chain links TRBV4-1 with TRBJ2-3; 11 nucleotides agree with TRBD2. Germline V gene sequence: CDR1 MGHRA, CDR2 YSYEKL. V was pared by 7 bases and J by 3 bases, with 9 bases of the junction left unmatched. CDR3 length: 16 residues.

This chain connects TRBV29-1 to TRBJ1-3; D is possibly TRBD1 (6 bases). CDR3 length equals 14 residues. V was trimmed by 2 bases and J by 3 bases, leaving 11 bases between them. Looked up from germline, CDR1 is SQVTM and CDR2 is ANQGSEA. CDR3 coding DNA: TGCAGCGTTGAATTGGGGGCTTATGGAAACACCATATATTTT. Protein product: CSVELGAYGNTIYF.

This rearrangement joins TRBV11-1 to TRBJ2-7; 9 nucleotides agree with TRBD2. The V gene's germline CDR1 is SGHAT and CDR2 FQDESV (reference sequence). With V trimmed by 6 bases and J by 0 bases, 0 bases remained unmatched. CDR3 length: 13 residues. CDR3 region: CASSSGSSYEQYF. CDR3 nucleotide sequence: TGTGCCAGCAGTAGCGGGAGCTCCTACGAGCAGTACTTC.

The CDR3 is CASSPTGGLGEKLFF. DNA of the CDR3: TGTGCCAGCAGCCCCACGGGGGGGTTAGGCGAAAAACTGTTTTTT. V is TRBV6-5 and J is TRBJ1-4; possibly TRBD1 for D (5 bases). V was pared by 6 bases and J by 8 bases, with 19 bases between. The CDR3 extends over 15 amino acids. From germline, CDR1 is MNHEY and CDR2 SVGAGI.

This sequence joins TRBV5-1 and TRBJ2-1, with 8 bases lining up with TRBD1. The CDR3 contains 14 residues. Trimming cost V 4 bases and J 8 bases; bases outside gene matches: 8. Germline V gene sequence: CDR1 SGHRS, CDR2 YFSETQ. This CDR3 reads CASSGGQAYHEQFF. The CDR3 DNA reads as TGCGCCAGCAGCGGGGGACAGGCATACCATGAGCAGTTCTTC.

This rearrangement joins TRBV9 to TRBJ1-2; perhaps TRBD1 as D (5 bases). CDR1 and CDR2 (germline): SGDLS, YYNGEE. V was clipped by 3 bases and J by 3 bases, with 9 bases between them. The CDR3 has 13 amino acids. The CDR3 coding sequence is TGTGCCAGCAGCGACGGCAGGGACTATGGCTACACCTTC. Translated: CASSDGRDYGYTF. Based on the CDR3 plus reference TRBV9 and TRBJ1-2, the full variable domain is DSGVTQTPKHLITATGQRVTLRCSPRSGDLSVYWYQQSLDQGLQFLIQYYNGEERAKGNILERFSAQQFPDLHSELNLSSLELGDSALYFCASSDGRDYGYTFGSGTRLTVV.

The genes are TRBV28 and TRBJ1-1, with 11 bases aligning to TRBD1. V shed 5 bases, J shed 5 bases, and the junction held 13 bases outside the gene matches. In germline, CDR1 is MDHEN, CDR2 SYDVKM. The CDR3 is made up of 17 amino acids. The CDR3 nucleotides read TGTGCCAGCAGTCTTTCAACCGGGACAGGGGGAGGGACTGAAGCTTTCTTT. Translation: CASSLSTGTGGGTEAFF.

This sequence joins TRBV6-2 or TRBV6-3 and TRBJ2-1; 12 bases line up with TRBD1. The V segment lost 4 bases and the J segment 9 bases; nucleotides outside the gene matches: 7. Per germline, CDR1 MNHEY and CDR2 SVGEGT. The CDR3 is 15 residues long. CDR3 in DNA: TGTGCCAGCAGTTTCAGGGACAGGGGGCTAAGTGAGCAGTTCTTC. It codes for CASSFRDRGLSEQFF.

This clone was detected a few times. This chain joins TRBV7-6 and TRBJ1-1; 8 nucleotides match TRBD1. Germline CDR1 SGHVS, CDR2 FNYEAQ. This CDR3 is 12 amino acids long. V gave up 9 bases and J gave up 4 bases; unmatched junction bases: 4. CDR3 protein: CASGQGATEAFF. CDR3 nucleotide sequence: TGTGCCAGTGGACAGGGAGCCACTGAAGCTTTCTTT. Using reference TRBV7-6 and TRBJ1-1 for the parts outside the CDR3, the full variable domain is GAGVSQSPRYKVTKRGQDVALRCDPISGHVSLYWYRQALGQGPEFLTYFNYEAQQDKSGLPNDRFSAERPEGSISTLTIQRTEQRDSAMYRCASGQGATEAFFGQGTRLTVV.

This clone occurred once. In DNA form, the CDR3 reads TGTGCCAGCAGTCCAGCAGGGACAATGATCTCTGGGGCCAACGTCCTGACTTTC. Residues: CASSPAGTMISGANVLTF. The V call is TRBV6-2 or TRBV6-3, the J call TRBJ2-6, with D perhaps TRBD1 (6 bases). Per germline, CDR1 MNHEY and CDR2 SVGEGT. V was trimmed by 5 bases and J by 0 bases, leaving 17 bases between them. This CDR3 comprises 18 residues.

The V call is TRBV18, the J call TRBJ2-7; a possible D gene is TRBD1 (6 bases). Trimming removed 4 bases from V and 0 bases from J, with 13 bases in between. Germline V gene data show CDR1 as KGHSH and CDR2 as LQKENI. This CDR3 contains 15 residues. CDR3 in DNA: TGTGCCAGCTCACGTGGACAGACCAGCTCCTACGAGCAGTACTTC. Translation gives CASSRGQTSSYEQYF.

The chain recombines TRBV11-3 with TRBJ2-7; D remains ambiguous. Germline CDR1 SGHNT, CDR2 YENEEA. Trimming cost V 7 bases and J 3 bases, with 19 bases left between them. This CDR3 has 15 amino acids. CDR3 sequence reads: CASNLLWPSGYEQYF. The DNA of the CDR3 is TGTGCCAGCAACTTGTTGTGGCCGTCGGGCTACGAGCAGTACTTC.

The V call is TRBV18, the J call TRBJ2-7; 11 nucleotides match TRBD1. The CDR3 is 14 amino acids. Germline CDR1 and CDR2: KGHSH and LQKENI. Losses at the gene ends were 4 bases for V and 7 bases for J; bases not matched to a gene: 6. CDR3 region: CASSQGQGAGEQYF. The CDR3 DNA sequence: TGTGCCAGCTCACAAGGACAGGGGGCGGGGGAGCAGTACTTC.

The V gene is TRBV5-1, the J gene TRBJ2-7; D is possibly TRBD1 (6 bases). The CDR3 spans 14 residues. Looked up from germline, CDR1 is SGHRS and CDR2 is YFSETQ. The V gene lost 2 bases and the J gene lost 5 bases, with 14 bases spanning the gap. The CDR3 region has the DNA TGCGCCAGCAGCTTACGAATACGGACAGACGAGCAGTACTTC. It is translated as CASSLRIRTDEQYF.

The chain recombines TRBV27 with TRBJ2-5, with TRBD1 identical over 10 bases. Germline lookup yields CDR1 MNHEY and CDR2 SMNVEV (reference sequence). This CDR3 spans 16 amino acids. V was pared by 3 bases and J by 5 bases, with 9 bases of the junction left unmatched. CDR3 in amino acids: CASSLSRTGGMETQYF. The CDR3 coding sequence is TGTGCCAGCAGTTTGTCTCGGACAGGGGGTATGGAGACCCAGTACTTC.

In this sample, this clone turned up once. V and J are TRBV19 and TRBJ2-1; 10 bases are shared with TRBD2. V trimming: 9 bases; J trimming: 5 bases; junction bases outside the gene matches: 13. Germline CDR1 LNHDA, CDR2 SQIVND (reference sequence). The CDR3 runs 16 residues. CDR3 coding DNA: TGTGCCAGAACCCGCAAAGCGGGAGGGCCAAACAATGAGCAGTTCTTC. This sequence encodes CARTRKAGGPNNEQFF.